The 32 T cell receptor beta chains below come from one sample, sequenced in a study of T cells after yellow fever vaccination. One entry per CDR3 protein results from TCRdb running MiXCR on the 5' RACE reads. The sample carries about 150,000 distinct CDR3 sequences, 5.5% to 7.5% recorded once. This specimen consisted of CD4+ T cells sorted from PBMCs, obtained on the day of the first yellow fever vaccination. The source of these receptors is a man aged 18 to 29 who received the YFV17D yellow fever vaccine.

This clonotype was detected ten times or more. V is TRBV18 and J is TRBJ2-1; D unresolved. Germline-derived CDR1 and CDR2 are KGHSH and LQKENI. V shed 0 bases and J shed 6 bases, with 3 bases lying between them. CDR3 size: 12 residues. The CDR3, as DNA: TGTGCCAGCTCACCACCCCTCAATGAGCAGTTCTTC. Its protein is CASSPPLNEQFF.

This clonotype was detected ten times or more. The chain joins TRBV11-2 to TRBJ2-7, with TRBD2 matching over 12 bases. The V gene end was trimmed by 5 bases and the J gene end by 4 bases; junction bases not matched to a gene: 3. This CDR3 has 14 residues. Germline CDR1 and CDR2: SGHAT and FQNNGV. Here the CDR3 reads CASSPGTSGYEQYF. CDR3 nucleotides: TGTGCCAGCAGCCCCGGGACTAGCGGGTACGAGCAGTACTTC.

This clonotype was seen a single time. The CDR3 spells CASHLGTAKETQYF. In DNA, the CDR3 is TGCGCCAGCCACCTGGGAACAGCTAAAGAGACCCAGTACTTC. The chain recombines TRBV5-1 with TRBJ2-5; D unresolved. Trimming removed 7 bases from V and 3 bases from J, with 16 bases in between. Germline loops: CDR1 SGHRS, CDR2 YFSETQ. The CDR3 runs to 14 residues.

The genes are TRBV29-1 and TRBJ1-1; D call uncertain. The V end lost 3 bases, the J end lost 0 bases, and 5 bases lay between the germline ends. CDR1 is SQVTM, CDR2 ANQGSEA, per germline. The CDR3 has 12 residues. The CDR3 spells CSVDGLNTEAFF. In DNA, the CDR3 is TGCAGCGTTGACGGACTGAACACTGAAGCTTTCTTT.

In the case of this clonotype: This clone may be a read error of a much larger clone one base away. J is TRBJ2-1 and V is TRBV2, with a possible D match to TRBD1 (6 bases). V was clipped by 11 bases and J by 9 bases, with 17 bases between them. Germline CDR1 reads SNHLY; CDR2 reads FYNNEI. The CDR3 is 12 residues long. CDR3 DNA: TGTGCCTGCCGGCCCCAGGGGCCTGAGCAGTTCTTC. This codes for CACRPQGPEQFF.

This clonotype was found many times. V usage is TRBV11-2 and J usage is TRBJ2-3, with a tentative D call TRBD2 (5 bases). The CDR3 totals 15 residues. Germline assignment: CDR1 SGHAT and CDR2 FQNNGV. Trimming removed 1 base from V and 6 bases from J, with 14 bases in between. The CDR3 region is CASSLVLALADTQYF. CDR3 sequence (DNA): TGTGCCAGCAGCTTAGTTCTAGCCCTAGCCGATACGCAGTATTTT.

This clonotype was found many times. This chain uses TRBV24-1 with TRBJ2-3, with TRBD2 identical over 7 bases. In germline, CDR1 is KGHDR, CDR2 SFDVKD. The V segment lost 3 bases and the J segment 9 bases; nucleotides outside the gene matches: 5. This CDR3 spans 13 amino acids. The CDR3 here is CATSDPGGRTQYF. In DNA form, the CDR3 reads TGTGCCACCAGTGATCCGGGGGGAAGGACGCAGTATTTT.

This clonotype was seen a handful of times. The chain combines TRBV29-1 with TRBJ1-4, with 8 positions matching TRBD1. The CDR3 totals 11 residues. CDR1 is SQVTM, CDR2 ANQGSEA, per germline. The ends lost 5 bases at V and 14 bases at J; junction bases unmatched: 7. The CDR3 region has the DNA TGCAGCGTTACCAGGGGGCGCGGGCTGTTTTTT. Amino acid sequence: CSVTRGRGLFF.

In its sample, this clonotype was seen many times. This rearrangement joins TRBV28 to TRBJ1-2; D gene ambiguous. Between the trimmed V and J ends, which lost 4 bases and 4 bases, there was a span of 13 bases. This CDR3 comprises 14 residues. Germline CDR1 reads MDHEN; CDR2 reads SYDVKM. CDR3: CASSSEGDLYGYTF. The CDR3 coding sequence is TGTGCCAGCAGTTCCGAGGGCGACCTCTATGGCTACACCTTC.

V is TRBV4-1 and J is TRBJ2-7, with 8 bases that match TRBD1. Germline CDR1 reads MGHRA; CDR2 reads YSYEKL. V dropped 1 base and J dropped 11; count of bases not matched to a gene: 10. The CDR3 runs to 14 residues. The CDR3 reads CASSQGNIGTGKYF. CDR3 DNA sequence: TGCGCCAGCAGCCAAGGGAACATAGGGACAGGAAAGTACTTC.

This rearrangement joins TRBV4-3 to TRBJ2-3, with a tentative D call TRBD2 (5 bases). The germline CDR1 and CDR2 sequences are LGHNA and YSLEER. V was trimmed by 4 bases and J by 6 bases, leaving 11 bases between them. This CDR3 contains 13 residues. This chain's CDR3 is CASSPPRADTQYF. CDR3 sequence (DNA): TGCGCCAGCAGCCCCCCGAGGGCCGATACGCAGTATTTT.

This clonotype was counted ten times or more. The chain has TRBV20-1 and TRBJ2-7; D unclear. CDR3 length: 12 amino acids. Germline CDR1 DFQATT, CDR2 SNEGSKA (reference sequence). V lost 5 bases and J lost 3, with 11 bases in between. The CDR3 region has the DNA TGCAGTGCTTCTAAGTCGGGCTACGAGCAGTACTTC. This encodes CSASKSGYEQYF.

The V and J genes are TRBV29-1 and TRBJ2-7; the match to TRBD1 covers 7 bases. The CDR3 spans 12 residues. V trimming: 6 bases; J trimming: 6 bases; junction bases outside the gene matches: 8. Per germline, CDR1 SQVTM and CDR2 ANQGSEA. CDR3 nucleotide sequence: TGCAGCGTCGACAGGGAATCGGTCGAGCAGTACGTC. Amino acid sequence: CSVDRESVEQYV.

In its sample, this clonotype was seen many times. The rearrangement uses TRBV6-2 or TRBV6-3 and TRBJ2-5; TRBD2 might be the D (6 bases). Between the trimmed V and J ends, which lost 4 bases and 1 base, there was a span of 10 bases. Germline-derived CDR1 and CDR2 are MNHEY and SVGEGT. This CDR3 is 14 amino acids long. This CDR3 is CASSWRALQETQYF. The CDR3 bases are TGTGCCAGCAGTTGGAGGGCGCTCCAAGAGACCCAGTACTTC.

This clonotype has a count of ten or more. The chain couples TRBV20-1 to TRBJ2-7, with D tentatively TRBD2 (5 bases). V gave up 0 bases and J gave up 5 bases, with 17 bases separating them. The CDR3 consists of 15 residues. Germline CDR1 DFQATT, CDR2 SNEGSKA (reference sequence). CDR3 region: CSARDPGGSVHEQYF. CDR3 nucleotides: TGCAGTGCTAGAGATCCAGGAGGCTCCGTCCACGAGCAGTACTTC.

This clonotype was seen many times. The J gene is TRBJ2-1, the V gene TRBV28, with 9 bases lining up with TRBD1. CDR1 and CDR2 from the germline V gene are MDHEN and SYDVKM. V shed 8 bases and J 2 bases; nucleotides not matched to a gene: 4. The CDR3 is made up of 14 amino acids. The CDR3 loop is CASSRDRAYNEQFF. The CDR3 DNA sequence: TGTGCCAGCTCGCGGGACAGGGCCTACAATGAGCAGTTCTTC.

The chain is built from TRBV9 and TRBJ2-1; D remains ambiguous. This CDR3 region has 14 residues. With 4 bases removed from V and 8 bases from J, the gap between germline ends came to 16 bases. The V gene's germline CDR1 is SGDLS and CDR2 YYNGEE. The CDR3 is CASSPPPAVHEQFF. The CDR3 DNA reads as TGTGCCAGCAGCCCCCCCCCAGCCGTCCATGAGCAGTTCTTC. The whole variable domain, remainder taken from reference TRBV9 and TRBJ2-1, is DSGVTQTPKHLITATGQRVTLRCSPRSGDLSVYWYQQSLDQGLQFLIQYYNGEERAKGNILERFSAQQFPDLHSELNLSSLELGDSALYFCASSPPPAVHEQFFGPGTRLTVL.

This clonotype was picked up many times. The chain is built from TRBV5-1 and TRBJ1-2; D possibly corresponds to TRBD1 (6 bases). CDR3 size: 12 residues. V was shortened by 4 bases and J by 6 bases, with 10 bases between the two germline ends. The germline gives CDR1 SGHRS, CDR2 YFSETQ. DNA of the CDR3: TGCGCCAGCAGCCCGGGACATGATGGCTACACCTTC. Translating gives CASSPGHDGYTF.

This clonotype was counted ten times or more. The J gene is TRBJ2-2, the V gene TRBV5-1; unclear D gene. The CDR3 sequence is 12 residues long. The germline gives CDR1 SGHRS, CDR2 YFSETQ. Trimming took 5 bases from V and 1 from J, leaving 3 bases between them. CDR3 region: CASRGNTGELFF. CDR3 sequence (DNA): TGCGCCAGCAGGGGGAACACCGGGGAGCTGTTTTTT.

V is TRBV5-4 and J is TRBJ2-3; 9 positions agree with TRBD1. CDR1 is SGHNT, CDR2 YYREEE, per germline (reference sequence). The CDR3 sequence is 14 residues long. J lost 4 bases, V lost 5 bases, and 5 bases had no gene match. CDR3 in DNA: TGTGCCAGCAGGCGGGACAGGGAGTCAGATACGCAGTATTTT. Its translation is CASRRDRESDTQYF.

This clonotype was recorded many times. The chain couples TRBV12-3 or TRBV12-4 to TRBJ2-3, with D possibly TRBD1 on 6 matching bases. Trimming shortened V by 3 bases and J by 0 bases, and 13 bases separated the two germline ends. The CDR3 is made up of 16 amino acids. The CDR3 DNA follows: TGTGCCAGCAGTTTGGATTTACAGGGTAGCACAGATACGCAGTATTTT. It specifies CASSLDLQGSTDTQYF.

This clonotype was counted at least ten times. The rearrangement joins TRBV7-2 to TRBJ2-2; D possibly corresponds to TRBD1 (6 bases). V was clipped by 2 bases and J by 2 bases, with 9 bases between them. Germline values: CDR1 SGHTA, CDR2 FQGNSA. The CDR3 spans 15 residues. The CDR3 bases are TGTGCCAGCAGCTTACGGACAGAAAACACCGGGGAGCTGTTTTTT. Its protein is CASSLRTENTGELFF.

Ten or more counts support this clonotype. This sequence joins TRBV5-1 and TRBJ2-7; maybe TRBD2 (6 bases). Trimming removed 4 bases from V and 4 bases from J, with 21 bases in between. Germline CDR1 is SGHRS and CDR2 is YFSETQ. The CDR3 extends over 16 amino acids. CDR3 sequence (DNA): TGCGCCAGCAGCCCTACCGGGTCCGGGGGACCATACGAGCAGTACGTC. This translates into CASSPTGSGGPYEQYV.

This clonotype was seen more than once but under ten times. The rearrangement uses TRBV7-3 and TRBJ1-1; a possible D gene is TRBD1 (5 bases). The CDR3 is made up of 14 amino acids. Germline V gene lookup returns CDR1 SGHTA and CDR2 FQGTGA. The ends were cut back, 4 bases at V and 5 bases at J, with 14 bases in the middle. The CDR3 protein is CASSSGLPGTEAFF. DNA of the CDR3: TGTGCCAGCAGCTCGGGACTCCCCGGGACTGAAGCTTTCTTT.

This clonotype has more than one count but fewer than ten. V usage is TRBV19 and J usage is TRBJ2-3; the D gene could be TRBD1 or TRBD2 (5 bases each). V dropped 5 bases and J dropped 2 bases, with 29 bases sitting between them. The length of the CDR3 is 20 residues. Germline CDR1 LNHDA, CDR2 SQIVND (reference sequence). CDR3 nucleotides: TGTGCCAGTAGTGCCCGTAATTCCGGGCCGAGACAGAGGGACACAGATACGCAGTATTTT. Its protein is CASSARNSGPRQRDTDTQYF.

A few counts support this clonotype. This chain links TRBV5-1 with TRBJ2-5; 11 bases align to TRBD1. Germline CDR1 and CDR2: SGHRS and YFSETQ. V dropped 4 bases and J dropped 5; count of bases not matched to a gene: 7. CDR3 length equals 15 residues. In DNA, the CDR3 is TGCGCCAGCAGCGGGGGACAGGGGGGAGGCGAGACCCAGTACTTC. Its translation is CASSGGQGGGETQYF.

This clonotype was found many times. The V call is TRBV20-1, the J call TRBJ2-1, with a tentative D call TRBD1 (6 bases). With 2 bases removed from V and 7 bases from J, the gap between germline ends came to 12 bases. Germline V gene lookup returns CDR1 DFQATT and CDR2 SNEGSKA (reference sequence). The CDR3 runs to 13 residues. CDR3: CSARRFTGNEQFF. CDR3 in DNA: TGCAGTGCTAGACGCTTCACAGGGAATGAGCAGTTCTTC.

This clonotype was counted many times. The CDR3 sequence is CASSYGLGVRGETQYF. The CDR3 nucleotides read TGTGCCAGCAGTTACGGGTTAGGGGTTAGGGGAGAGACCCAGTACTTC. The chain has TRBV6-2 or TRBV6-3 and TRBJ2-5; a weak D match, TRBD1 (5 bases). V lost 2 bases and J 4 bases, leaving 17 bases between the germline ends. The CDR3 extends over 16 amino acids. Germline values: CDR1 MNHEY, CDR2 SVGEGT.

This clonotype was found many times. Here the CDR3 DNA reads TGTGCCGGATCCCGGGACAGCCGCTATAATTCACCCCTCCACTTT. As protein: CAGSRDSRYNSPLHF. This chain links TRBV24-1 with TRBJ1-6; TRBD1 matches 7 bases. Per the germline V gene, CDR1 is KGHDR and CDR2 is SFDVKD. The length of the CDR3 is 15 residues. With 12 bases clipped from V and 3 bases from J, the junction kept 10 bases outside the gene matches.

This clonotype was detected many times. This chain's CDR3 is CASSRNRDRTDTQYF. The CDR3 DNA sequence: TGTGCCAGCAGCCGAAACAGGGATCGCACAGATACGCAGTATTTT. V is TRBV5-4 and J is TRBJ2-3; tentatively, D is TRBD1 (6 bases). V lost 4 bases to trimming and J lost 1 base, with 13 bases between them. This CDR3 is 15 amino acids long. CDR1 SGHNT and CDR2 YYREEE come from the germline V gene (reference sequence).

This clonotype was counted at least ten times. The chain joins TRBV11-1 to TRBJ2-7, with a possible D match to TRBD2 (5 bases). Germline V lookup: CDR1 SGHAT, CDR2 FQDESV (reference sequence). Trimming took 5 bases from V and 5 from J, leaving 19 bases between them. The CDR3 totals 15 residues. CDR3 amino acids: CASSLLEGGLDEQYF. In nucleotides, the CDR3 is TGTGCCAGCAGCCTACTCGAGGGTGGCCTCGACGAGCAGTACTTC.

This clonotype came up a few times. The CDR3 DNA reads as TGTGCCAGCAGCCCTCCCCCGGGGGGGAACACTGAAGCTTTCTTT. As protein: CASSPPPGGNTEAFF. The chain links TRBV12-3 or TRBV12-4 to TRBJ1-1; TRBD1 is a possible D gene (5 bases). Trimming removed 6 bases from V and 1 base from J, with 15 bases in between. The CDR3 spans 15 residues.